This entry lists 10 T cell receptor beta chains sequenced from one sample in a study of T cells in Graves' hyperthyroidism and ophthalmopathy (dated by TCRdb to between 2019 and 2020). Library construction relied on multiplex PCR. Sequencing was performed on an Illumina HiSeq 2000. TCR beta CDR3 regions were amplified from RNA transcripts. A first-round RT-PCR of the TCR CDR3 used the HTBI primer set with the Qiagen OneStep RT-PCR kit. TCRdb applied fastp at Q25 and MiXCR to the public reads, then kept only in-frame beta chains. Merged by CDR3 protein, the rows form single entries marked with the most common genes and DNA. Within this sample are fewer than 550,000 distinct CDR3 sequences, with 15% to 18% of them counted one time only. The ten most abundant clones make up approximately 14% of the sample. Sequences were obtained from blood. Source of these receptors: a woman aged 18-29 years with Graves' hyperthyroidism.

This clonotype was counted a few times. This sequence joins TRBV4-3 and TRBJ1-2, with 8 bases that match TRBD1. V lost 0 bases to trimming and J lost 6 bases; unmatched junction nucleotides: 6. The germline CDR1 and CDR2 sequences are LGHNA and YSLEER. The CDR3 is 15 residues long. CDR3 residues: CASSQDLDRADGYTF. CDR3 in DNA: TGCGCCAGCAGCCAAGATTTGGACAGGGCGGATGGCTACACCTTC.

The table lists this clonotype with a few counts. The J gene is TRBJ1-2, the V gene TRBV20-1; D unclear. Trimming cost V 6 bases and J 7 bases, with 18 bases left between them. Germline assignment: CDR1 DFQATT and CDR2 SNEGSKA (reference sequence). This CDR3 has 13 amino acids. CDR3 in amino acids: CSASFWGSSGYTF. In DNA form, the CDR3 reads TGCAGTGCCTCGTTTTGGGGAAGCTCTGGCTACACCTTC.

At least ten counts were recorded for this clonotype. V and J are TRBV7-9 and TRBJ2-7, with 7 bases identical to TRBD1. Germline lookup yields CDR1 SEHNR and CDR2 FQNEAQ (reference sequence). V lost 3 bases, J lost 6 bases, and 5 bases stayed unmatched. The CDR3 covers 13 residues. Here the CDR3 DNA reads TGTGCCAGCAGCTTGTGGCCAGGGGGCGAGCAGTACTTC. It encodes CASSLWPGGEQYF.

CDR3 sequence (DNA): TGTGCCAGCAGTCCCCGGGACAGGGGGTCGGAAGAGCAGTACTTC. This encodes CASSPRDRGSEEQYF. The J gene is TRBJ2-7, the V gene TRBV6-1, with TRBD1 matching 11 bases. CDR3 length: 15 residues. The germline V gene has CDR1 MNHNS and CDR2 SASEGT. V lost 5 bases, J lost 7 bases, and 10 bases stayed unmatched.

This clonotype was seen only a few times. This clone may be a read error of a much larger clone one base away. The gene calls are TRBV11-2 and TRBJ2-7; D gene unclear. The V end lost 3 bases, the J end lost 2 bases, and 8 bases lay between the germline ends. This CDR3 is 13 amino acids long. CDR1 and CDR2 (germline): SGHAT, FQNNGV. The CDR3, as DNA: TGTGCCAGCAGCTTTGATGACACCTACGAGCAGTACTTC. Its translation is CASSFDDTYEQYF.

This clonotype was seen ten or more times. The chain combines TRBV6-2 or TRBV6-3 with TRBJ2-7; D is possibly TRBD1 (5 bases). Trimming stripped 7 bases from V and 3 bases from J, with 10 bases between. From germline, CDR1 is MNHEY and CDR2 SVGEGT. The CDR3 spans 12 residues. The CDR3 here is CASNEGDYEQYF. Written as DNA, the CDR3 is TGTGCCAGCAACGAAGGGGACTACGAGCAGTACTTC.

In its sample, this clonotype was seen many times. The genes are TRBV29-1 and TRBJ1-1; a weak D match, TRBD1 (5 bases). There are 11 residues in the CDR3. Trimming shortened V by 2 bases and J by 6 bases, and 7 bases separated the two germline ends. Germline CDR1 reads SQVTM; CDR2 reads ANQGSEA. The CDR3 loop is CSVEPGAEAFF. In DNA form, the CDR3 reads TGCAGCGTTGAACCGGGGGCTGAAGCTTTCTTT. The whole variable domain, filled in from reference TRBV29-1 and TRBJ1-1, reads SAVISQKPSRDICQRGTSLTIQCQVDSQVTMMFWYRQQPGQSLTLIATANQGSEATYESGFVIDKFPISRPNLTFSTLTVSNMSPEDSSIYLCSVEPGAEAFFGQGTRLTVV.

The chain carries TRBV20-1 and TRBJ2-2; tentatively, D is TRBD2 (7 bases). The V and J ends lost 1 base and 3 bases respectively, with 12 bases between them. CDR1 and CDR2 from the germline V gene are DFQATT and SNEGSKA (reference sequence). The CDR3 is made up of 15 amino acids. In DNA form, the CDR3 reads TGCAGTGCTAGAGTTGCGGGGGCCTACACCGGGGAGCTGTTTTTT. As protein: CSARVAGAYTGELFF.

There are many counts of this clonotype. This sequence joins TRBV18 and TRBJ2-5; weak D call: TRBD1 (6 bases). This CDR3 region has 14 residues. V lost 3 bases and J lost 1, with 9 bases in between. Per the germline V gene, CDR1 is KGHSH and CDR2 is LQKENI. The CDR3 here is CASSPRDTQETQYF. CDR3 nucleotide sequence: TGTGCCAGCTCACCTCGGGACACCCAAGAGACCCAGTACTTC.

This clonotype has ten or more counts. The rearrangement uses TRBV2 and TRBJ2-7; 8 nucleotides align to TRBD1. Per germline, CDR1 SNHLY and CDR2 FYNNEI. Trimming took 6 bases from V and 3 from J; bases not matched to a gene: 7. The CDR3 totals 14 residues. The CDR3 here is CASSVDRGVYEQYF. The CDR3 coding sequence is TGTGCCAGCAGCGTCGACAGGGGAGTCTACGAGCAGTACTTC.